A selection of T cell receptor beta chains follows, all from one sample in a study of T cell changes during pregnancy in multiple sclerosis. Measured with immunoSEQ multiplex PCR; TCRdb has only the in-frame clones, and not every one. The sample holds around 84,000 clones, around 94% seen once. Specimen: peripheral blood, collected in the second trimester of pregnancy. These receptors all come from a female donor in good health, enrolled as a control in a pregnancy study. The CDR3 runs from the conserved cysteine through the conserved F or W. D genes are given only for firm matches. Clone size, where shown, is once, few, many, or a class for clones that have expanded.

TRBD1	TRBV5-1	-	TRBJ1-2	CASSYGTGDYGYTF	TGCGCCAGCAGCTACGGGACAGGCGACTATGGCTACACCTTC
-	TRBV19	-	TRBJ2-2	CASSSPRDTGELFF	TGTGCCAGTAGTTCTCCTAGAGACACCGGGGAGCTGTTTTTT
TRBD1	TRBV5-4	-	TRBJ1-1	CASSYTYRGLGTEAFF	TGTGCCAGCAGCTATACTTACAGGGGGCTAGGCACTGAAGCTTTCTTT
-	TRBV28	-	TRBJ2-1	CASSFGETAPNEQFF	TGTGCCAGCAGTTTCGGGGAGACGGCGCCCAATGAGCAGTTCTTC
-	TRBV5-1	-	TRBJ1-4	CASSLAGLEEKLFF	TGCGCCAGCAGCTTGGCGGGTCTGGAGGAAAAACTGTTTTTT
-	TRBV7-8	-	TRBJ2-2	CASSLRDAPGTGELFF	TGTGCCAGCAGCTTGAGAGACGCCCCGGGCACCGGGGAGCTGTTTTTT
TRBD2	TRBV5-4	-	TRBJ2-3	CASSLRSSGNGGTDTQYF	TGTGCCAGCAGCTTGCGGTCTAGCGGGAATGGGGGCACAGATACGCAGTATTTT
-	TRBV15	-	TRBJ2-2	CATSSLKRASTGELFF	TGTGCCACCAGCAGCTTAAAGCGGGCGAGCACCGGGGAGCTGTTTTTT
TRBD2	TRBV7-2	few	TRBJ2-7	CASTEGRGLAYEQYF	TGTGCCAGCACCGAAGGGAGGGGCCTTGCCTACGAGCAGTACTTC
TRBD1	TRBV18	once	TRBJ1-2	CASSPGTEANYGYTF	TGTGCCAGCTCACCTGGGACAGAAGCTAACTATGGCTACACCTTC
-	TRBV7-6	-	TRBJ2-1	CASSFGGLGGRNEQFF	TGTGCCAGCAGCTTCGGGGGTCTAGGCGGTCGGAATGAGCAGTTCTTC
TRBD1	TRBV19	-	TRBJ2-2	CASSQTGLAGELFF	TGTGCCAGTTCCCAGACAGGGTTGGCCGGGGAGCTGTTTTTT
-	TRBV7-6	-	TRBJ1-1	CASSLESGGVNTEAFF	TGTGCCAGCAGCTTAGAATCGGGGGGGGTGAACACTGAAGCTTTCTTT
TRBD1	TRBV28	-	TRBJ2-5	CASSPQGAGGETQYF	TGTGCCAGCAGCCCACAGGGGGCGGGTGGAGAGACCCAGTACTTC
TRBD1	TRBV6-5	-	TRBJ1-2	CASRQDRGRGYTF	TGTGCCAGCAGACAAGACAGGGGAAGGGGCTACACCTTC
-	TRBV15	-	TRBJ2-7	CATSSPGQSYEQYF	TGTGCCACCAGCAGCCCCGGACAATCCTACGAGCAGTACTTC
TRBD2	TRBV9	-	TRBJ2-4	CASSVAPAGAGGPGNIQYF	TGTGCCAGCAGCGTAGCACCCGCGGGGGCGGGAGGGCCGGGAAACATTCAGTACTTC
TRBD2	TRBV5-4	-	TRBJ2-7	CASSLSGGGSRGWEQYF	TGTGCCAGCAGCTTGAGTGGGGGGGGGTCACGCGGTTGGGAGCAGTACTTC
-	TRBV18	-	TRBJ1-2	CASSPWSAEQGSSYTF	TGTGCCAGCTCACCATGGTCGGCGGAACAGGGATCGAGCTACACCTTC
-	TRBV5-1	-	TRBJ2-5	CASSLGLRETQYF	TGCGCCAGCAGCTTGGGTCTGAGAGAGACCCAGTACTTC
-	TRBV5-1	-	TRBJ2-7	CASSPSEGTDYEQYF	TGCGCCAGCAGCCCCTCGGAGGGGACCGACTACGAGCAGTACTTC
TRBD2	TRBV5-8	-	TRBJ2-1	CASSFSGRAGNEQFF	TGTGCCAGCAGCTTTAGCGGGAGGGCGGGCAATGAGCAGTTCTTC
TRBD2	TRBV19	-	TRBJ2-7	CASSTLRTSGMREEIYEQYF	TGTGCCAGTAGTACCCTCAGGACTAGCGGGATGAGGGAGGAGATCTACGAGCAGTACTTC
-	TRBV28	-	TRBJ2-7	CASSFFRGFFAQYF	TGTGCCAGCAGTTTTTTCAGGGGTTTCTTCGCGCAGTACTTC
-	TRBV11-2	-	TRBJ2-2	CASSKNPTENTGELFF	TGTGCCAGCAGCAAAAACCCTACAGAGAACACCGGGGAGCTGTTTTTT
-	TRBV15	-	TRBJ2-2	CATSSGPGLFTGELFF	TGTGCCACCAGCAGTGGACCGGGACTTTTCACCGGGGAGCTGTTTTTT
TRBD1	TRBV4-1	-	TRBJ2-3	CASSQGDRGSLDTQYF	TGCGCCAGCAGCCAGGGGGACAGGGGGAGTTTGGATACGCAGTATTTT
-	TRBV4-1	-	TRBJ2-1	CASSHPRDAWDEQFF	TGCGCCAGCAGCCATCCGCGGGACGCTTGGGATGAGCAGTTCTTC
-	TRBV28	few	TRBJ2-7	CASGDDRTTYEQYF	TGTGCCAGCGGAGACGACAGAACAACCTACGAGCAGTACTTC
-	TRBV28	-	TRBJ1-1	CASSFPKLNTEAFF	TGTGCCAGCAGTTTCCCGAAGCTGAACACTGAAGCTTTCTTT
-	TRBV5-4	-	TRBJ2-1	CASSLGRGAENEQFF	TGTGCCAGCAGCTTGGGACGGGGGGCGGAAAATGAGCAGTTCTTC
-	TRBV28	-	TRBJ2-2	CASSQGSGELFF	TGTGCCAGCAGTCAGGGGTCCGGGGAGCTGTTTTTT
-	TRBV29-1	-	TRBJ2-1	CSVVPPVGAVNEQFF	TGCAGCGTTGTCCCCCCGGTTGGAGCGGTGAATGAGCAGTTCTTC
-	TRBV5-1	-	TRBJ2-7	CASSLAGRSYEQYF	TGCGCCAGCAGCTTAGCGGGCCGATCCTACGAGCAGTACTTC
-	TRBV27	-	TRBJ2-6	CASSFQGGSGANVLTF	TGTGCCAGCAGTTTCCAGGGGGGCTCTGGGGCCAACGTCCTGACTTTC
TRBD1	TRBV2	-	TRBJ2-7	CASSGTGTHEQYF	TGTGCCAGCAGCGGGACAGGGACCCACGAGCAGTACTTC
-	TRBV12-5	-	TRBJ1-5	CASGAPQPQHF	TGTGCTAGTGGGGCCCCTCAGCCCCAGCATTTT
TRBD1	TRBV5-1	-	TRBJ2-4	CASSWAPGGKNIQYF	TGCGCCAGCAGCTGGGCCCCAGGGGGCAAAAACATTCAGTACTTC